A selection of T cell receptor beta chains follows, all from one sample in a study of blood T cell repertoires in COVID-19. Clones were read by immunoSEQ multiplex PCR, and TCRdb kept only the in-frame ones, dropping some. The top ten hold 4.5% to 5.5% of the sample, which has approximately 45,000 clones, approximately 90% seen once. Sample: peripheral blood. These receptors were obtained from a man between 65 and 80 years old with acute or convalescent COVID-19. CDR3s include the opening cysteine and the closing phenylalanine or tryptophan. Fields, in order: D gene, J gene, V gene, clone size, CDR3 protein, CDR3 DNA. A D gene is named only where the DNA matches it firmly. Some rows have no size entry. The others give once, few or many, or a class for an expanded clone.

.,TRBJ1-1,TRBV3-1/TRBV3-2,.,CASSQRKPGGQTEAFF,TGTGCCAGCAGCCAAAGGAAGCCGGGCGGACAGACTGAAGCTTTCTTT
TRBD2,TRBJ2-1,TRBV18,.,CASSPPRGTGTSGMYNEQFF,TGTGCCAGCTCACCACCCCGGGGGACAGGAACTAGCGGGATGTACAATGAGCAGTTCTTC
.,TRBJ2-1,TRBV3-1/TRBV3-2,.,CASSPGTRPNEQFF,TGTGCCAGCAGCCCCGGGACAAGGCCCAATGAGCAGTTCTTC
.,TRBJ1-3,TRBV21-1,.,CASIPAGDPGNTIYF,TGTGCCAGCATTCCCGCAGGGGATCCTGGAAACACCATATATTTT
TRBD1,TRBJ1-2,TRBV4-3,.,CASSPRTGGHSGYTF,TGCGCCAGCAGCCCCCGGACAGGGGGCCATAGTGGCTACACCTTC
.,TRBJ2-4,TRBV27,.,CASSLTGLAKNIQYF,TGTGCCAGCAGTTTGACAGGACTAGCCAAAAACATTCAGTACTTC
.,TRBJ1-1,TRBV6-5,.,CASSYRMNTEAFF,TGTGCCAGCAGTTATAGAATGAACACTGAAGCTTTCTTT
TRBD1,TRBJ1-4,TRBV30,.,CAWSPGQGWEKLFF,TGTGCCTGGTCTCCGGGACAGGGTTGGGAAAAACTGTTTTTT
.,TRBJ1-1,TRBV30,.,CAWAEGSATEAFF,TGTGCCTGGGCGGAGGGGTCGGCCACTGAAGCTTTCTTT
TRBD1,TRBJ1-5,TRBV28,.,CASSPYRQGPSNQPQHF,TGTGCCAGCAGTCCCTACCGACAGGGACCTAGCAATCAGCCCCAGCATTTT
TRBD2,TRBJ2-3,TRBV3-1/TRBV3-2,once,CAPGRGGLDTQYF,TGTGCGCCCGGTCGGGGGGGCTTGGATACGCAGTATTTT
.,TRBJ1-1,TRBV19,.,CASSHSGGEAEAFF,TGTGCCAGTAGTCATTCGGGGGGGGAAGCTGAAGCTTTCTTT
TRBD1,TRBJ2-3,TRBV7-9,.,CASSLVLTGKSDTQYF,TGTGCCAGCAGCTTAGTTTTGACAGGGAAATCAGATACGCAGTATTTT
TRBD2,TRBJ2-7,TRBV18,.,CASSPRGGLPYEQYF,TGTGCCAGCTCCCCGCGGGGAGGGCTTCCCTACGAGCAGTACTTC
.,TRBJ1-4,TRBV5-1,.,CASSLSIREGKLFF,TGCGCCAGCAGCTTGTCAATCCGTGAGGGAAAACTGTTTTTT
.,TRBJ2-5,TRBV29-1,.,CSVVGQSQETQYF,TGCAGCGTTGTCGGACAGAGCCAAGAGACCCAGTACTTC
TRBD2,TRBJ2-3,TRBV7-9,once,CASSLVEVAGTQYF,TGTGCCAGCAGCTTAGTCGAGGTAGCGGGTACGCAGTATTTT
.,TRBJ2-1,TRBV7-2,.,CASSLTWTVNEQFF,TGTGCCAGCAGCTTAACCTGGACAGTCAATGAGCAGTTCTTC
.,TRBJ2-2,TRBV6-2/TRBV6-3,.,CASSYSSNRLTGELFF,TGTGCCAGCAGTTACTCATCGAATCGGTTAACCGGGGAGCTGTTTTTT
.,TRBJ2-2,TRBV30,.,CAWSAWPRAGELFF,TGTGCCTGGAGTGCCTGGCCCCGGGCCGGGGAGCTGTTTTTT
.,TRBJ1-2,TRBV5-1,.,CASSLDQNYGYTF,TGCGCCAGCAGCTTGGATCAGAACTATGGCTACACCTTC
.,TRBJ1-1,TRBV7-2,.,CASSLAYRTAEAFF,TGTGCCAGCAGCTTAGCCTACAGGACAGCTGAAGCTTTCTTT
TRBD1,TRBJ1-5,TRBV4-1,.,CASSPGGGVQPQHF,TGCGCCAGCAGCCCCGGAGGGGGCGTGCAGCCCCAGCATTTT
.,TRBJ2-5,TRBV3-1/TRBV3-2,.,CASSFRTEGWETQYF,TGTGCCAGCAGCTTCCGGACAGAGGGCTGGGAGACCCAGTACTTC
.,TRBJ1-2,TRBV27,.,CASSLMTDRFYGYTF,TGTGCCAGCAGTTTGATGACAGACAGGTTCTATGGCTACACCTTC
TRBD1,TRBJ1-2,TRBV19,once,CASSMVTGNYGYTF,TGTGCCAGTAGTATGGTGACAGGGAACTATGGCTACACCTTC
.,TRBJ2-7,TRBV7-9,.,CASSLRGALFPLPSEQYF,TGTGCCAGCAGCCTACGGGGGGCCTTGTTTCCCTTACCGTCCGAGCAGTACTTC
.,TRBJ1-2,TRBV18,.,CASSSGGGYTF,TGTGCCAGCTCGTCGGGAGGCGGCTACACCTTC
.,TRBJ1-1,TRBV11-1,.,CASTLPGGLSSEAFF,TGTGCCAGCACCCTTCCCGGGGGACTTTCCTCTGAAGCTTTCTTT
TRBD1,TRBJ1-3,TRBV7-9,.,CASSLPGQGALGSGNTIYF,TGTGCCAGCAGCCTACCGGGACAGGGGGCTTTGGGCTCTGGAAACACCATATATTTT
.,TRBJ2-4,TRBV14,.,CASSQEGQGRAKNIQYF,TGTGCCAGCAGCCAAGAAGGGCAGGGAAGGGCCAAAAACATTCAGTACTTC
.,TRBJ1-3,TRBV29-1,once,CSAVQGSPYSGNTIYF,TGCAGCGCCGTACAGGGTTCCCCCTACTCTGGAAACACCATATATTTT
.,TRBJ2-7,TRBV11-2,.,CASSLVKSSLHEQYF,TGTGCCAGCAGCTTAGTGAAAAGTAGCCTCCACGAGCAGTACTTC
TRBD1,TRBJ1-5,TRBV6-5,.,CASSLGGAGNQPQHF,TGTGCCAGCAGTTTAGGGGGCGCGGGCAATCAGCCCCAGCATTTT
.,TRBJ1-2,TRBV18,once,CASSPSRDTYGYTF,TGTGCCAGCTCACCATCCCGGGATACCTATGGCTACACCTTC
.,TRBJ2-2,TRBV6-4,.,CASSDPGQNTGELFF,TGTGCCAGCAGTGACCCGGGACAGAACACCGGGGAGCTGTTTTTT
TRBD1,TRBJ1-6,TRBV6-5,.,CASSWDRENSPLHF,TGTGCCAGCTCTTGGGACAGGGAGAATTCACCCCTCCACTTT
.,TRBJ1-6,TRBV6-5,.,CASSYSRAGYSPLHF,TGTGCCAGCAGTTACTCGAGGGCGGGGTATTCACCCCTCCACTTT
.,TRBJ2-3,TRBV3-1/TRBV3-2,.,CASSQVLQATDTQYF,TGTGCCAGCAGCCAAGTCCTACAGGCTACAGATACGCAGTATTTT
TRBD1,TRBJ1-6,TRBV2,.,CASSGGTGISSPLHF,TGTGCCAGCAGTGGCGGGACAGGGATCAGCTCACCCCTCCACTTT
.,TRBJ2-7,TRBV6-2/TRBV6-3,.,CASSQPGSSEQYF,TGTGCCAGCAGCCAACCGGGATCTTCCGAGCAGTACTTC
.,TRBJ2-3,TRBV7-3,.,CASSLGIGVGTDTQYF,TGTGCCAGCAGCTTAGGAATCGGGGTTGGAACAGATACGCAGTATTTT